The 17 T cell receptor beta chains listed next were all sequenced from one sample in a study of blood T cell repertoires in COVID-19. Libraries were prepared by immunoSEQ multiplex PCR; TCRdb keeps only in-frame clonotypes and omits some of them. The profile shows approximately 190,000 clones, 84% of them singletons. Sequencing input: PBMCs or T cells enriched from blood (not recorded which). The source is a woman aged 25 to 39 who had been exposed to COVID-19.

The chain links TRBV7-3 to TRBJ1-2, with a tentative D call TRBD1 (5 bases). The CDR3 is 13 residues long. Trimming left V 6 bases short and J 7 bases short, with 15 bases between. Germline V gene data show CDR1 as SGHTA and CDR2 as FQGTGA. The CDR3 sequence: CASREGQGGGYTF. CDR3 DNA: TGTGCCAGCAGGGAAGGGCAGGGAGGTGGCTACACCTTC.

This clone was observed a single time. The CDR3 loop reads CAMTGVTDTQYF. For the CDR3, the DNA is TGTGCCATGACAGGGGTCACAGATACGCAGTATTTT. This chain connects TRBV2 to TRBJ2-3; 8 nucleotides agree with TRBD1. The V gene's germline CDR1 is SNHLY and CDR2 FYNNEI. The length of the CDR3 is 12 residues. J lost 2 bases, V lost 10 bases, and 2 bases had no gene match.

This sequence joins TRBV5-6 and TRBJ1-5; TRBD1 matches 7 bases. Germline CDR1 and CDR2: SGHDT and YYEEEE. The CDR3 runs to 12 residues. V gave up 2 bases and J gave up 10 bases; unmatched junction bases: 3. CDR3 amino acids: CASSLGGKPQHF. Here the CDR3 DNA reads TGTGCCAGCAGCTTAGGGGGCAAACCCCAGCATTTT.

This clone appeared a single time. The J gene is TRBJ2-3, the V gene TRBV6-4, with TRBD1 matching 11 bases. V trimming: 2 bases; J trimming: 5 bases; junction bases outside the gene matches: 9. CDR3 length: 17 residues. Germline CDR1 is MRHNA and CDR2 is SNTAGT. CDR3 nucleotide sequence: TGTGCCAGCAGTGACGGTGTCTGGACAGGGGGCTTAGATACGCAGTATTTT. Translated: CASSDGVWTGGLDTQYF.

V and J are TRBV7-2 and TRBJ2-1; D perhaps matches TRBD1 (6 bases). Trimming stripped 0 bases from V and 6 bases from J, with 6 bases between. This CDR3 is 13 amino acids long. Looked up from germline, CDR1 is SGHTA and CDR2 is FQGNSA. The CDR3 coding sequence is TGTGCCAGCAGCTTAGCGGGGGCCAATGAGCAGTTCTTC. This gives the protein CASSLAGANEQFF.

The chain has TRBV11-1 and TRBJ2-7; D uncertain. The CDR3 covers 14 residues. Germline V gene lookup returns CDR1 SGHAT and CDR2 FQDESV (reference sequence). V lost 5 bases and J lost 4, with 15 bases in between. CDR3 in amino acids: CASSKYDGAYEQYF. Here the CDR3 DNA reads TGTGCCAGCAGCAAGTACGATGGAGCTTACGAGCAGTACTTC.

The chain's CDR3 is CASSPDWVSGANVLTF. The CDR3 DNA reads as TGCGCCAGCAGCCCGGACTGGGTCTCTGGGGCCAACGTCCTGACTTTC. The chain uses TRBV5-1 and TRBJ2-6, with TRBD2 as a possible D gene (5 bases). Trimming removed 4 bases from V and 0 bases from J, with 11 bases in between. This CDR3 contains 16 residues. CDR1 and CDR2 (germline): SGHRS, YFSETQ.

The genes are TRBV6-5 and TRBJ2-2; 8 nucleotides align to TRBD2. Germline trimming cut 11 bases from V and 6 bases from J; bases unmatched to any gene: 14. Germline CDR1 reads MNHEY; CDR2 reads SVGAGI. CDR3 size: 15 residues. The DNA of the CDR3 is TGTGCCGGTATAACAAGCGGGGGTAATCCCGGGGAGCTGTTTTTT. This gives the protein CAGITSGGNPGELFF.

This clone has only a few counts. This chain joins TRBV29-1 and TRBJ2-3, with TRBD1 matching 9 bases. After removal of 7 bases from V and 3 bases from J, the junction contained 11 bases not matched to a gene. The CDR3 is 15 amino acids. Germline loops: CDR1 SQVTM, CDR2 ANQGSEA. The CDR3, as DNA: TGCAGCGGTCAGGGGACAGGGAGGGCGACAGATACGCAGTATTTT. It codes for CSGQGTGRATDTQYF.

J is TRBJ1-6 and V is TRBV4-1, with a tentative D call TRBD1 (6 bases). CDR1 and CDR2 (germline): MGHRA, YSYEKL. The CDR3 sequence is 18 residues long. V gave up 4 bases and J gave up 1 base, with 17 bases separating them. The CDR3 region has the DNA TGCGCCAGCAGCCCGAGGGAATCAGGGGCGTCCTATAATTCACCCCTCCACTTT. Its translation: CASSPRESGASYNSPLHF.

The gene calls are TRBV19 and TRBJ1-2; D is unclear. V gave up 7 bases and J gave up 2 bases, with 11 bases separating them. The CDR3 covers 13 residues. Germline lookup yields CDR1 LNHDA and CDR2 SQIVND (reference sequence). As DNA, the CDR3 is TGTGCCAGTATCGGCAGGTTAAACTATGGCTACACCTTC. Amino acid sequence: CASIGRLNYGYTF.

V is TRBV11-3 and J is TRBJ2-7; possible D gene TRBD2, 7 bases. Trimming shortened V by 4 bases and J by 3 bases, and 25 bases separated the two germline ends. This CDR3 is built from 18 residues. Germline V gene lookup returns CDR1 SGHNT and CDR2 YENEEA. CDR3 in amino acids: CASSYTKGGQGNLYEQYF. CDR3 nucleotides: TGTGCCAGCAGCTACACCAAGGGGGGGCAGGGGAATCTCTACGAGCAGTACTTC.

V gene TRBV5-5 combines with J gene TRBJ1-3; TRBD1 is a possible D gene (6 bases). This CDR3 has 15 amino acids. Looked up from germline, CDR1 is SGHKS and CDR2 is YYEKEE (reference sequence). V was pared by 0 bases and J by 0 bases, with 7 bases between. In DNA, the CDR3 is TGTGCCAGCAGCTTGGGGACAGCCTCTGGAAACACCATATATTTT. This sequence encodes CASSLGTASGNTIYF.

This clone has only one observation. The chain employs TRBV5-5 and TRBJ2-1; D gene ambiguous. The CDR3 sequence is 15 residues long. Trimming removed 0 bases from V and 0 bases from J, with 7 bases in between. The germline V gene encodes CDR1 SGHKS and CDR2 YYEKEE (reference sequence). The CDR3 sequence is CASSLAAVSYNEQFF. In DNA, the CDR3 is TGTGCCAGCAGCTTGGCCGCGGTCTCCTACAATGAGCAGTTCTTC.

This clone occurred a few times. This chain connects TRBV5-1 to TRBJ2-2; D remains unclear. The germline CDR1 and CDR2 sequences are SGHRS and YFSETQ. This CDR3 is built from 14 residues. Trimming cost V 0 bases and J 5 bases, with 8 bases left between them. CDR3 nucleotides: TGCGCCAGCAGCTTGGTGCTGGAGACCGGGGAGCTGTTTTTT. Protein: CASSLVLETGELFF.

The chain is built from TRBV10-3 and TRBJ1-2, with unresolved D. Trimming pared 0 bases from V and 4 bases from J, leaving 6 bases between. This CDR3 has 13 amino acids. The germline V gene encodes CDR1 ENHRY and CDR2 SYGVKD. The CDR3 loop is CAISESRLYGYTF. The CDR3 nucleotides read TGTGCCATCAGTGAGTCTCGACTCTATGGCTACACCTTC.

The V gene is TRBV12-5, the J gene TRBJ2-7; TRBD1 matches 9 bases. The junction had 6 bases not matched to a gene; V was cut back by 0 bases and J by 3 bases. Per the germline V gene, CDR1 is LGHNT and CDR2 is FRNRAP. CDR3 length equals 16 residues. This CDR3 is CASGLVTGTGRYEQYF. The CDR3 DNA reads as TGTGCTAGTGGTTTGGTCACTGGGACAGGGCGCTACGAGCAGTACTTC. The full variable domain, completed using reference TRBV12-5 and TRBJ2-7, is DARVTQTPRHKVTEMGQEVTMRCQPILGHNTVFWYRQTMMQGLELLAYFRNRAPLDDSGMPKDRFSAEMPDATLATLKIQPSEPRDSAVYFCASGLVTGTGRYEQYFGPGTRLTVT.